This T cell receptor beta chain is drawn from a study of shared clonotypes between healthy human individuals. Study information: A few men and a couple of women, aged 18 to 49, were donors. Whole-study results and caveats: Among non-shared clonotypes, generation probabilities were lower than among those shared by all four donors.

Only in-frame clones appear in the TCRdb table, and some are missing; sequencing was by immunoSEQ multiplex PCR. The sample comprises approximately 640,000 clones, 72% of which are singletons, and under 2% rests with the top ten. With regard to this clone: Its antigen is currently unknown.

V shed 5 bases and J shed 0 bases, with 13 bases lying between them. The CDR3 has 15 amino acids. In germline, CDR1 is LNHDA, CDR2 SQIVND (reference sequence). The V call is TRBV19, the J call TRBJ2-5; D may be TRBD2 (5 bases). The TCR sequence derives from a woman younger than 45 in good health. The sequenced sample consisted of memory CD4+ T cells sorted from blood. Regarding subset: CD45RA-negative fraction. The CDR3 coding sequence is TGTGCCAGTAGTCAGGAGGCTTACCACCAAGAGACCCAGTACTTC. This gives the protein CASSQEAYHQETQYF.